This T cell receptor (beta chain) was obtained from a study of resident and recirculating memory T cells in vitiligo. Overall study context: Samples were epidermis from two lesional and two nonlesional sites, plus PBMCs. Whole samples, not sorted cells, were homogenized and used for genomic DNA extraction. Study outcomes and limitations: TCR sequences were not conserved across biopsy sites or patients.

Of note for this clone: Its matching antigen is unknown.

Germline CDR1 is LGHNA and CDR2 is YSLEER. The CDR3 is 16 residues long. V shed 1 base and J 2 bases; nucleotides not matched to a gene: 5. The data were produced by immunoSEQ multiplex PCR, yet TCRdb's version contains in-frame clones alone and is incomplete. This sample carries 40,000 to 50,000 clones, 92% of them seen once, and the ten largest clones take about 4.6%. The chain combines TRBV4-3 with TRBJ2-3; 8 bases align to TRBD1. The specimen was blood. The origin of this receptor is a male donor with vitiligo. The CDR3 spells CASSQGRTGLTDTQYF. The CDR3 nucleotides read TGCGCCAGCAGCCAAGGGAGGACAGGGCTCACAGATACGCAGTATTTT.